These T cell receptor beta chains were read from a single sample in a study of T-cell memory formation after mild COVID-19. A single record per CDR3 protein comes from TCRdb applying MiXCR to the 5' RACE reads. The sample gives some 100,000 distinct CDR3 sequences, over 8.5% of which show up once; approximately 40% is in the top ten. Sequencing was done on a sample of PBMCs or a T cell subset sorted from them (not recorded which). The receptors were gathered from a man in his late teens or twenties who had mild COVID-19 (a few samples of this study predate the infection). Cell type and time point are not known. CDR3s include the opening cysteine and the closing phenylalanine or tryptophan.

V: TRBV6-2/TRBV6-3; CDR3: CASRTSSYNSPLHF
V: TRBV20-1; CDR3: CSARASRGVSYLQETQYF
V: TRBV7-3; CDR3: CASSRTGGSTDTQYF
V: TRBV7-3; CDR3: CASSSGPGGETQYF
V: TRBV12-3/TRBV12-4; CDR3: CASSLEHGAGRDNEQFF
V: TRBV14; CDR3: CASSQEVRDSTDTQYF
V: TRBV6-4; CDR3: CASSERGSTDTQYF
V: TRBV15; CDR3: CATSRDTSNQPQHF
V: TRBV27; CDR3: CASSLRGQGLQPQHF
V: TRBV28; CDR3: CASSPRDVWTDTQYF
V: TRBV7-9; CDR3: CASSLTGGSSYEQYF
V: TRBV29-1; CDR3: CSVDQTTNYGYTF
V: TRBV6-2/TRBV6-3; CDR3: CASSYRGLDRENEQFF
V: TRBV13; CDR3: CASSPRTSGAAQYF
V: TRBV25-1; CDR3: CASSAGRRDGYEQYF
V: TRBV4-1; CDR3: CASSQLMTSGGDEQYF
V: TRBV27; CDR3: CASSLSQSRYGYTF
V: TRBV7-9; CDR3: CASSLSGTEQYF
V: TRBV24-1; CDR3: CATSDGGSSYNEQFF
V: TRBV12-3/TRBV12-4; CDR3: CASSFSNRLVSGQETQYF
V: TRBV7-9; CDR3: CASSLFGHVLGPGANVLTF
V: TRBV4-3; CDR3: CASSEGTARNTDTQYF
V: TRBV29-1; CDR3: CSVESGGTSLGEQYF
V: TRBV15; CDR3: CATSRALGGTEAFF
V: TRBV4-3; CDR3: CASSQVLPSGYQETQYF
V: TRBV7-6; CDR3: CASSLERGGLSYEQYF
V: TRBV12-3/TRBV12-4; CDR3: CASSTQDRAYNEQFF
V: TRBV6-6; CDR3: CASSFGGQGSPEYTEAFF
V: TRBV5-1; CDR3: CASRPTRGRMNEQFF
V: TRBV7-8; CDR3: CASSFTGLTGELFF
V: TRBV5-6; CDR3: CASSLLRRGYEETQYF
V: TRBV12-3/TRBV12-4; CDR3: CASSSTAGDYNEQFF
V: TRBV27; CDR3: CASSKGLAGGPETQYF
V: TRBV10-3; CDR3: CAIRPGPSGYTF
V: TRBV6-2/TRBV6-3; CDR3: CASSPWTMSKNIQYF
V: TRBV5-6; CDR3: CASSRPGQGTYEQYF
V: TRBV9; CDR3: CASSVGPNTEAFF
V: TRBV12-3/TRBV12-4; CDR3: CASSLEDRAGTGELFF
V: TRBV20-1; CDR3: CSAKPRLAGGITTGELFF
V: TRBV29-1; CDR3: CSVEDPRTRRTDTQYF
V: TRBV4-3; CDR3: CASRQYLGQLNYGYTF
V: TRBV9; CDR3: CASSVEWPTYNEQFF
V: TRBV3-1; CDR3: CASSQDPGVPGELFF
V: TRBV7-6; CDR3: CASSILDGSYGYTF
V: TRBV5-1; CDR3: CASRSLGEQFF
V: TRBV7-2; CDR3: CASSVTQGSYGYTF
V: TRBV29-1; CDR3: CSVERGSYEQYF
V: TRBV4-2; CDR3: CASSQAWGGALSYNEQFF
V: TRBV29-1; CDR3: CSARLEVQETQYF
V: TRBV4-1; CDR3: CASSRISGARTDTQYF
V: TRBV30; CDR3: CAWSVWGGQFF
V: TRBV16; CDR3: CASSQSLAIAEYNEQFF
V: TRBV7-9; CDR3: CASSFGQYSNQPQHF
V: TRBV5-1; CDR3: CASSLFGSGANVLTF
V: TRBV9; CDR3: CASGYKDTEAFF
V: TRBV29-1; CDR3: CSVSGTGGSYEQYF
V: TRBV3-1; CDR3: CASSQGLAGGQETQYF
V: TRBV5-1; CDR3: CASSLGQGKDIQYF